This T cell receptor (beta chain) was sequenced for a study of T cells in Graves' hyperthyroidism and ophthalmopathy. Whole-study context: At the time of initial diagnosis and before any treatment, peripheral blood was collected. Study-wide results and caveats: Blood held most thyroid clonotypes expanded above 0.001 frequency. Model-based prediction identified ophthalmopathy a median around seven months prior to its onset.

To note about this clonotype: No antigen is known for it.

Uncontrolled infection, other autoimmune disease, pregnancy or lactation led to exclusion. There were TCR beta CDR3 regions amplified from RNA transcripts. A first-round RT-PCR of the TCR CDR3 used the HTBI primer set. TCRdb passed the multiplex PCR reads through MiXCR, listing each CDR3 protein once. The repertoire includes roughly 250,000 distinct CDR3 sequences, less than 15% of them detected once, and 10% to 15% sits in the top ten. Trimming took off 1 base at V and 6 bases at J, with 3 bases between the two ends. This CDR3 comprises 12 residues. Germline V gives CDR1 MDHEN, CDR2 SYDVKM. The TCR sequence derives from a middle-aged woman with Graves' hyperthyroidism that later progressed to Graves' ophthalmopathy. The chain combines TRBV28 with TRBJ2-2; D call uncertain. Sequencing was carried out using blood. The CDR3 loop reads CASSLSSGELFF. DNA of the CDR3: TGTGCCAGCAGTTTATCCTCCGGGGAGCTGTTTTTT.